These 6 T cell receptor beta chains came from one sample sequenced in a study of cytomegalovirus exposure and HLA in healthy donors. Only in-frame clones appear in the TCRdb table, and some are missing; sequencing was by immunoSEQ multiplex PCR. Among 120,000 to 150,000 clones, around 90% were seen once, and the ten largest hold under 9%. The sample was PBMCs. The receptors stem from a man aged 18 to 35 in good health and CMV-seropositive.

The gene calls are TRBV25-1 and TRBJ2-1; 12 nucleotides align to TRBD2. From germline, CDR1 is MGHDK and CDR2 SYGVNS. The junction had 7 bases not matched to a gene; V was cut back by 4 bases and J by 0 bases. This CDR3 is 18 amino acids long. The CDR3 is CASSGTSGRPSSYNEQFF. The CDR3 bases are TGTGCCAGCAGTGGAACTAGCGGGAGGCCTAGCTCCTACAATGAGCAGTTCTTC.

The genes are TRBV4-1 and TRBJ1-1; no reliable D call. V was pared by 3 bases and J by 5 bases, with 10 bases between. The CDR3 has 13 amino acids. From germline, CDR1 is MGHRA and CDR2 YSYEKL. Written as DNA, the CDR3 is TGCGCCAGCAGCCACCGAACAGTGACTGAAGCTTTCTTT. This gives the protein CASSHRTVTEAFF.

The chain uses TRBV5-1 and TRBJ2-1; 12 nucleotides agree with TRBD2. CDR1 SGHRS and CDR2 YFSETQ come from the germline V gene. V shed 1 base and J 7 bases; nucleotides not matched to a gene: 12. The CDR3 sequence is 18 residues long. For the CDR3, the DNA is TGCGCCAGCAGCTTGTTTCCCACTAGCGGGAGGACGCGAAATGAGCAGTTCTTC. Encoded protein: CASSLFPTSGRTRNEQFF.

This chain connects TRBV4-1 to TRBJ2-1; 7 bases are shared with TRBD2. This CDR3 is built from 15 residues. Trimming took 0 bases from V and 12 from J; bases not matched to a gene: 11. CDR1 and CDR2 from the germline V gene are MGHRA and YSYEKL. CDR3 sequence (DNA): TGCGCCAGCAGCCAAGATAGAGCGGGACCCGAAAGGCAGTTCTTC. Translated: CASSQDRAGPERQFF.

A few counts support this clone. The V gene is TRBV2, the J gene TRBJ1-2; unclear D gene. Trimming shortened V by 3 bases and J by 3 bases, and 11 bases separated the two germline ends. The CDR3 runs to 14 residues. CDR1 is SNHLY and CDR2 is FYNNEI in the germline V gene. CDR3 in amino acids: CASSDSGRYYGYTF. The CDR3 nucleotides are TGTGCCAGCAGTGACTCCGGGAGATACTATGGCTACACCTTC.

This clone was seen a handful of times. The chain uses TRBV6-1 and TRBJ1-5; the D is unclear. The ends were cut back, 5 bases at V and 8 bases at J, with 16 bases in the middle. Per germline, CDR1 MNHNS and CDR2 SASEGT. The CDR3 sequence is 14 residues long. The CDR3 reads CASSPAQLVKPQHF. CDR3 nucleotide sequence: TGTGCCAGCAGTCCAGCGCAACTCGTAAAGCCCCAGCATTTT.